This T cell receptor beta chain was identified in a study of tumor-infiltrating lymphocytes in glioblastoma multiforme. General study findings and limits: The T cells in this sample were not sorted into functional subsets. The TCR and somatic mutation analysis included just one glioblastoma patient.

This clonotype was found a few times. Antigen specificity is unknown. Three nested ARM-PCR rounds with V-beta and C-beta primers built TCRB libraries. A C-beta primer primed TCRB cDNA from about 0.5 ug RNA. No unique molecular identifiers were described for these TCRB libraries. TCRdb recomputed calls from the multiplex PCR reads with MiXCR, one row per CDR3 protein. There are thousands of distinct CDR3 sequences in the sample; around two thirds occur only once, and approximately 80% lies in the top ten. Germline CDR1 reads DFQATT; CDR2 reads SNEGSKA (reference sequence). The CDR3 is 14 residues long. The V and J ends lost 2 bases and 4 bases respectively, with 15 bases between them.

The chain recombines TRBV20-1 with TRBJ2-7; TRBD2 is a possible D gene (7 bases). What was sequenced was brain tumor tissue. The clonotype originates from a male donor with glioblastoma. This CDR3 is CSARKLGGPYEQYF. The CDR3 nucleotides read TGCAGTGCTAGAAAGTTGGGGGGGCCGTACGAGCAGTACTTC.